This is a list of T cell receptor beta chains from one sample in a study of identifying expanded T cells in peripheral blood. Only in-frame clones appear in the TCRdb table, and some are missing; sequencing was by immunoSEQ multiplex PCR. Of fewer than 55,000 clones listed, approximately 86% were seen once; the top ten hold 11% to 15%. The sequenced sample was blood. The receptors shown here come from a person aged 18-70 years in good health. Each CDR3 is given without its conserved first and last residue. Fields, in order: V gene, J gene, CDR3 protein.

TRBV19	TRBJ1-5	ASSSGQGGQPQH
TRBV2	TRBJ1-1	ASSSRRDRSGTEAF
TRBV6-1	TRBJ1-5	ASSESPGKPQH
TRBV6-5	TRBJ1-1	ASSQQGRFKTEAF
TRBV5-1	TRBJ2-3	ARVRLGTQY
TRBV18	TRBJ2-1	ASSSLRTGGSPYNEQF
TRBV6-1	TRBJ1-5	ASSGNLQGAYQPQH
TRBV7-9	TRBJ2-5	ASSLESGAQY
TRBV5-1	TRBJ2-5	ASSSAPRSEETQY
TRBV6-1	TRBJ1-4	ASSELINEKLF
TRBV7-2	TRBJ2-4	ASSLDPSGKVQY
TRBV7-8	TRBJ2-5	ASLGRGGREETQY
TRBV2	TRBJ2-5	ASSSPLLAGGETQY
TRBV19	TRBJ1-1	ASSIEKQGNTEAF
TRBV11-3	TRBJ2-5	ASSYTTSTFSETQY
TRBV19	TRBJ2-3	ASSMQRHQSTDTQY
TRBV28	TRBJ1-6	ASRRQGVLSSYNSPLH
TRBV7-8	TRBJ2-3	ASSGGSPTDTQY
TRBV5-1	TRBJ1-1	ASSERPGGGTEAF
TRBV5-1	TRBJ1-3	ASSRTGGSSGNTIY
TRBV11-3	TRBJ1-3	ASGSSIWVYRGTTVNTIY
TRBV27	TRBJ2-7	ASGDRGRPRNEQY
TRBV5-1	TRBJ1-3	ASSLDSGNTIY
TRBV30	TRBJ2-5	AWTSGRRETQY
TRBV9	TRBJ1-3	ASSVESGRQGGNTIY
TRBV11-3	TRBJ1-1	ASSPDMVNTEAF
TRBV11-2	TRBJ2-2	ASIRDRGNTGELF
TRBV7-8	TRBJ2-7	ASSWNRGTGHEQY